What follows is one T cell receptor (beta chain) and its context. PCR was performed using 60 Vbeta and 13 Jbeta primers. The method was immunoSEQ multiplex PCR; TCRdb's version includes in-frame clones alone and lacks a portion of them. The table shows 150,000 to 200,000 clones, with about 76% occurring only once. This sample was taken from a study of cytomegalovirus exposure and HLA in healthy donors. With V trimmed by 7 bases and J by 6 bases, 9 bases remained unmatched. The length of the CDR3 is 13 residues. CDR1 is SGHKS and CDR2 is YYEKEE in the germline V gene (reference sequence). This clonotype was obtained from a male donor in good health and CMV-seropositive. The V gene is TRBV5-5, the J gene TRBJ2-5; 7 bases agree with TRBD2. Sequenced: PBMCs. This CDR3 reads CASGEQGGKTQYF. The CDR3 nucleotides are TGTGCCAGCGGGGAGCAGGGAGGGAAGACCCAGTACTTC.